The next 9 T cell receptor beta chains were all read from a single sample in a study of cytomegalovirus exposure and HLA in healthy donors. PCR employed 60 Vbeta and 13 Jbeta primers. Measured with immunoSEQ multiplex PCR; TCRdb has only the in-frame clones, and not every one. The sample has 100,000 to 150,000 clones; approximately 72% are singletons. Sequencing input: PBMCs. Receptor source: a human donor in good health.

The V and J genes are TRBV4-3 and TRBJ1-1, with TRBD1 matching 8 bases. The germline CDR1 and CDR2 sequences are LGHNA and YSLEER. Germline trimming cut 1 base from V and 3 bases from J; bases unmatched to any gene: 1. This CDR3 has 14 residues. The CDR3 DNA reads TGCGCCAGCAGCCAAGGGACAGGGCACACTGAAGCTTTCTTT. This translates into CASSQGTGHTEAFF.

The chain joins TRBV6-4 to TRBJ1-6, with D perhaps matching TRBD1 (6 bases). Trimming left V 5 bases short and J 7 bases short, with 9 bases between. This CDR3 region has 13 residues. Per the germline V gene, CDR1 is MRHNA and CDR2 is SNTAGT. For the CDR3, the DNA is TGTGCCAGCAGTCCGGACAGCAATTCACCCCTCCACTTT. Its translation is CASSPDSNSPLHF.

V usage is TRBV7-9 and J usage is TRBJ2-3; 11 bases match TRBD2. Per the germline V gene, CDR1 is SEHNR and CDR2 is FQNEAQ (reference sequence). V shed 8 bases, J shed 2 bases, and the junction held 9 bases outside the gene matches. The CDR3 has 16 residues. CDR3 DNA: TGTGCCAGCCCCCTGACTAGCGGGGTCCCCACAGATACGCAGTATTTT. It yields the protein CASPLTSGVPTDTQYF.

This clone was counted only a few times. This chain links TRBV28 with TRBJ1-1; no firm D call. There are 11 residues in the CDR3. With 2 bases removed from V and 7 bases from J, the gap between germline ends came to 5 bases. Germline V CDR1 and CDR2: MDHEN, SYDVKM. This chain's CDR3 is CASSLGLEAFF. CDR3 in DNA: TGTGCCAGCAGTTTAGGACTTGAAGCTTTCTTT.

The chain uses TRBV30 and TRBJ2-2; 9 nucleotides match TRBD2. The CDR3 consists of 16 residues. Germline CDR1 is GTSNPN and CDR2 is SVGIG (reference sequence). V was clipped by 4 bases and J by 4 bases; unmatched bases: 10. CDR3 loop: CAWTKGRGGPTGELFF. The CDR3 DNA follows: TGTGCCTGGACAAAAGGGCGGGGGGGCCCCACCGGGGAGCTGTTTTTT.

V usage is TRBV7-2 and J usage is TRBJ2-2; TRBD2 is a possible D gene (6 bases). Germline CDR1 is SGHTA and CDR2 is FQGNSA. V dropped 1 base and J dropped 7 bases, with 10 bases sitting between them. This CDR3 is 14 amino acids long. Written as DNA, the CDR3 is TGTGCCAGCAGCTTAGGGGGCGGGAACGGGGAGCTGTTTTTT. It codes for CASSLGGGNGELFF.

V gene TRBV19 combines with J gene TRBJ1-5; TRBD1 aligns across 8 bases. CDR1 and CDR2 from the germline V gene are LNHDA and SQIVND (reference sequence). CDR3 size: 16 residues. The junction had 9 bases not matched to a gene; V was cut back by 5 bases and J by 3 bases. The CDR3 here is CASSPWGTGTNQPQHF. CDR3 in DNA: TGTGCCAGTAGTCCATGGGGGACAGGAACCAATCAGCCCCAGCATTTT.

The genes are TRBV27 and TRBJ2-1; 7 bases match TRBD2. This CDR3 contains 13 residues. V gave up 7 bases and J gave up 8 bases; unmatched junction bases: 8. Germline CDR1 and CDR2: MNHEY and SMNVEV (reference sequence). CDR3 in DNA: TGTGCCAGCACCCGGGGAGGGGTCGATGAGCAGTTCTTC. It specifies CASTRGGVDEQFF.

This chain joins TRBV18 and TRBJ1-1; D ambiguous. The germline CDR1 and CDR2 sequences are KGHSH and LQKENI. The V and J ends lost 3 bases and 2 bases respectively, with 10 bases between them. The CDR3 covers 14 residues. The chain's CDR3 is CASSPMGTNTEAFF. DNA for the CDR3: TGTGCCAGCTCACCCATGGGCACCAACACTGAAGCTTTCTTT. Combining the CDR3 with reference TRBV18 and TRBJ1-1 gives the whole variable domain NAGVMQNPRHLVRRRGQEARLRCSPMKGHSHVYWYRQLPEEGLKFMVYLQKENIIDESGMPKERFSAEFPKEGPSILRIQQVVRGDSAAYFCASSPMGTNTEAFFGQGTRLTVV.